The 3 T cell receptor beta chains below all came from one sample that was sequenced in a study of a mutant IDH1 vaccine in newly diagnosed glioma. These receptors have no identified antigens. The method was immunoSEQ multiplex PCR; TCRdb's version includes in-frame clones alone and lacks a portion of them. There are roughly 60,000 clones in the sample; around 84% occur only once, and approximately 4.3% lies in the top ten. Time point described: week 23, last vaccination. Every single dose of the vaccine, 300 ug of mutant IDH1 20-mer peptide, came with topical imiquimod. The sample consisted of PBMCs, taken from a glioma patient whose treatment included an IDH1 peptide vaccine. The origin of the receptors is a man aged 30 to 39 with glioma.

The chain links TRBV19 to TRBJ1-6; D may be TRBD1 (6 bases). The germline V and J ends were trimmed by 4 bases and 5 bases, with 9 bases remaining between them. The CDR3 runs to 14 residues. CDR1 LNHDA and CDR2 SQIVND come from the germline V gene (reference sequence). Here the CDR3 reads CASSRGGNNSPLHF. In DNA form, the CDR3 reads TGTGCCAGTAGTAGAGGGGGTAATAATTCACCCCTCCACTTT.

The count of this clone is one. The chain carries TRBV2 and TRBJ2-7, with D perhaps matching TRBD1 (5 bases). V shed 4 bases and J shed 1 base, with 11 bases lying between them. CDR3 size: 14 residues. The germline gives CDR1 SNHLY, CDR2 FYNNEI. For the CDR3, the DNA is TGTGCCAGCAGTGTTGACAGCCTATCCTACGAGCAGTACTTC. This encodes CASSVDSLSYEQYF.

The chain recombines TRBV6-5 with TRBJ1-1; unclear D gene. V was cut by 4 bases and J by 5 bases, with 20 bases left in between. The CDR3 sequence is 16 residues long. Germline assignment: CDR1 MNHEY and CDR2 SVGAGI. The CDR3 DNA reads TGTGCCAGCAGTTTCCTAGAAGGAAGTTGGGGTACTGAAGCTTTCTTT. Translating it yields CASSFLEGSWGTEAFF.